This T cell receptor (beta chain) was sequenced during a study of cytomegalovirus exposure and HLA in healthy donors. PCR was performed using 60 Vbeta and 13 Jbeta primers. Method: immunoSEQ multiplex PCR; TCRdb's copy keeps in-frame clones and lacks some. Of about 85,000 clones in the sample, under 80% were seen once. As regards this clone: Antigen: not known.

Nominally healthy donors provided the samples, though records likely missed some immune exposures. Study results and caveats: Near-uniform donor sequencing depth was presumed by presence/absence analyses. TCR beta V- and J-gene trimming was later associated with a missense DCLRE1C variant. Cytomegalovirus-associated TCR beta chains were listed, numbering under 200.

The sequence was collected from a boy younger than 18 in good health and CMV-seronegative. The sequenced material came from PBMCs.

The CDR3 here is CASSDPNRGGPQPQHF. The CDR3, as DNA: TGTGCCAGCAGTGACCCAAACAGGGGGGGGCCTCAGCCCCAGCATTTT. The chain recombines TRBV6-1 with TRBJ1-5, with 8 bases aligning to TRBD1. The CDR3 covers 16 residues. Germline trimming cut 3 bases from V and 6 bases from J; bases unmatched to any gene: 10. CDR1 MNHNS and CDR2 SASEGT come from the germline V gene.